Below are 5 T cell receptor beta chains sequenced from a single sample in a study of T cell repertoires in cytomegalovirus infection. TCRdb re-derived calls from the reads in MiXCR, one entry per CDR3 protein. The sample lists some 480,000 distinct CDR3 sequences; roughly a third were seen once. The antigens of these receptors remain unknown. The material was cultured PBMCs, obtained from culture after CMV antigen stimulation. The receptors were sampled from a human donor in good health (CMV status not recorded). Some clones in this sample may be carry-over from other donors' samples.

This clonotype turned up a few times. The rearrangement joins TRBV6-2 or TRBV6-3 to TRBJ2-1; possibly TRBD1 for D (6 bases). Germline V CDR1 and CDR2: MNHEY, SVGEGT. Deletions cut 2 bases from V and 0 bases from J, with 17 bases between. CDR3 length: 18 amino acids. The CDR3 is CASSYQIPTGSSYNEQFF. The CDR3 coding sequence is TGTGCCAGCAGTTACCAAATACCGACAGGTAGCTCCTACAATGAGCAGTTCTTC.

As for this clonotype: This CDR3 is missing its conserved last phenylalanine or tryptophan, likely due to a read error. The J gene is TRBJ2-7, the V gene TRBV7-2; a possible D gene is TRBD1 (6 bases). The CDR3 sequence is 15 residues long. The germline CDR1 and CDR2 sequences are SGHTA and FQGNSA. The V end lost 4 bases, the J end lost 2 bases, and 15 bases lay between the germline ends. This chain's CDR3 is CASSSRRDTTYEQYL. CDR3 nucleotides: TGTGCCAGCAGCTCCCGCCGGGACACCACCTACGAGCAGTACTTG.

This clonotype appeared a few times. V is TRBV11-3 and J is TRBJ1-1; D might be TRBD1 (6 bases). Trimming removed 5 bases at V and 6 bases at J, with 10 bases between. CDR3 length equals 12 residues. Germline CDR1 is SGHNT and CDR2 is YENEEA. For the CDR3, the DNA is TGTGCCAGCAGCGAGGACAGTCCTGAAGCTTTCTTT. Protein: CASSEDSPEAFF. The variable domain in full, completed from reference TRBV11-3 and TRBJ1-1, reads EAGVVQSPRYKIIEKKQPVAFWCNPISGHNTLYWYLQNLGQGPELLIRYENEEAVDDSQLPKDRFSAERLKGVDSTLKIQPAELGDSAVYLCASSEDSPEAFFGQGTRLTVV.

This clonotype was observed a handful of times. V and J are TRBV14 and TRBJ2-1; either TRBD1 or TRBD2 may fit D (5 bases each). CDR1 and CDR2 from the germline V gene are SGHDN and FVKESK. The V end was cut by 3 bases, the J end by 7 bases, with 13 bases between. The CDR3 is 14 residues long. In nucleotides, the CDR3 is TGTGCCAGCAGCCACCGGGACGGCCGAAATGAGCAGTTCTTC. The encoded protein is CASSHRDGRNEQFF.

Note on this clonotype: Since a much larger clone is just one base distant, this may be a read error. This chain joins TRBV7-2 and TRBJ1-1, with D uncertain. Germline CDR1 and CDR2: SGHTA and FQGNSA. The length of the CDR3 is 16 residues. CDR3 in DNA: TGTGCCAGCAGCTTAGCGGGCGCGGGAGTGAACCCTGAAGCTTTCTTT. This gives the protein CASSLAGAGVNPEAFF.